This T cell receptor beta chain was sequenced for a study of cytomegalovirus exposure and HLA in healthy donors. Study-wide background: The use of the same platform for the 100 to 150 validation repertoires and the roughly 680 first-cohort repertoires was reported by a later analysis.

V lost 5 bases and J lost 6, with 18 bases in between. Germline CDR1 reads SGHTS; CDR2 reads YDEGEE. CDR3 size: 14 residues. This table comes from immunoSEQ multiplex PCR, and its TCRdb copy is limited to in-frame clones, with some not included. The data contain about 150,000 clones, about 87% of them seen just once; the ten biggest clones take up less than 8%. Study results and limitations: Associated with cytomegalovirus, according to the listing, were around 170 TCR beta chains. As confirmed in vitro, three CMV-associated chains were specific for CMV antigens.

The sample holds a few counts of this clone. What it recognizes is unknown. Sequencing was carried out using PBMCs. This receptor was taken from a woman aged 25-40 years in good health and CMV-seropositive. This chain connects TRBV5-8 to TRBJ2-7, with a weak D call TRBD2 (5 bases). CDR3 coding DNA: TGTGCCAGCAGTTACTACGGGGATGGTGGCGAGCAGTACTTC. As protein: CASSYYGDGGEQYF.